This TCR beta chain was identified during a study of monozygotic twins with inflammatory bowel disease. Germline V gives CDR1 MNHEY, CDR2 SMNVEV (reference sequence). There are 15 residues in the CDR3. TCRdb reprocessed the 5' RACE reads and keeps a single row for each CDR3 protein, giving no DNA. This table lists 300,000 to 350,000 distinct CDR3 sequences. Sequencing input: blood. V gene TRBV27 combines with J gene TRBJ2-4; the TRBD1 assignment by TCRdb is unverifiable without DNA. This sequence was found in a human donor with ulcerative colitis or Crohn's disease, or a healthy co-twin of an affected twin (not recorded which). CDR3 loop: CASSAPGVAKNIQYF.